This T cell receptor beta chain was found in a study of blood T cell repertoires in COVID-19. Whole-study context: There were acute and convalescent COVID-19 samples, and they came from the United States, Italy and Spain.

TCRdb keeps only in-frame clones here, not all; method: immunoSEQ multiplex PCR. The data hold more than 200,000 clones, with 70% to 90% observed a single time. This clone was seen once. Germline CDR1 LGHDT, CDR2 YNNKEL (reference sequence). J was trimmed by 2 bases and V by 0 bases; bases with no gene match: 5. The CDR3 is made up of 17 amino acids. This sequence joins TRBV3-1 (or the pseudogene TRBV3-2) and TRBJ2-1; TRBD2 matches at 9 bases. The receptor was isolated from a middle-aged woman who had recovered from COVID-19. Sequenced: peripheral blood. The CDR3 DNA sequence: TGTGCCAGCAGCCAAGAGGCTAGCGGGAACACCTACAATGAGCAGTTCTTC. Translating it yields CASSQEASGNTYNEQFF.